These 3 T cell receptor beta chains originate from one sample sequenced in a study of Graves' ophthalmopathy and Graves' hyperthyroidism. As the template, RNA transcripts were used to amplify TCR beta CDR3 regions. HTBI primers served in a first-round RT-PCR, which a second-round multiplex PCR followed. TCRdb fed the multiplex PCR reads into MiXCR, producing one record per CDR3 protein. The sample holds about 240,000 distinct CDR3 sequences, around 45% seen once. Source material: peripheral blood. The receptor set was obtained from an adult man with Graves' ophthalmopathy.

The chain is built from TRBV10-3 and TRBJ2-7; TRBD2 matches 11 bases. Germline V gene lookup returns CDR1 ENHRY and CDR2 SYGVKD. With V trimmed by 11 bases and J by 3 bases, 12 bases remained unmatched. The CDR3 has 15 residues. The CDR3 reads CAVGGSGRVLYEQYF. CDR3 nucleotide sequence: TGTGCCGTCGGAGGTAGCGGGAGGGTCCTCTACGAGCAGTACTTC.

The chain's CDR3 is CASSGRESSNEKLFF. The CDR3 nucleotides are TGTGCCAGCAGCGGACGGGAGAGCTCTAATGAAAAACTGTTTTTT. The genes are TRBV28 and TRBJ1-4, with D uncertain. This CDR3 region has 15 residues. Trimming removed 6 bases from V and 3 bases from J, with 14 bases in between. Germline CDR1 MDHEN, CDR2 SYDVKM.

The chain employs TRBV7-2 and TRBJ1-6, with D hard to call. V shed 6 bases and J shed 5 bases, with 14 bases lying between them. This CDR3 region has 15 residues. Germline V gene data show CDR1 as SGHTA and CDR2 as FQGNSA. The CDR3 coding sequence is TGTGCCAGCAGGTATAGTCGAGGAAATAATTCACCCCTCCACTTT. Encoded protein: CASRYSRGNNSPLHF.